This T cell receptor (beta chain) was obtained from a study of vaccination and CD4 T cells after COVID-19. Study context: The study drew post-COVID samples a median around 100 days after diagnosis (range 35 to 161).

The assay that was used to sequence DNA from cultured CD4+ T cells was the Oncomine TCR Beta short-read assay. TCRdb analysed the PCR reads with MiXCR anew, one entry per CDR3 protein. The sample lists 15,000 to 18,000 distinct CDR3 sequences, 58% occurring once. Treatment defined: approximately 10-day PBMC culture with coronavirus spike peptide pools or control peptides (ViraFEST assay). This clonotype was seen more than once but under ten times. What it recognizes is unknown. Trimming removed 3 bases from V and 8 bases from J, with 19 bases in between. Germline loops: CDR1 SGHTA, CDR2 FQGNSA. The CDR3 is 15 amino acids.

The TCR was taken from a human donor who had recovered from COVID-19. Material: CD4+ T cells from blood, cultured in vitro. V is TRBV7-2 and J is TRBJ1-1, with D perhaps matching TRBD1 (5 bases). The CDR3 spells CASSFTTVGSTEAFF. CDR3 nucleotides: TGTGCCAGCAGCTTTACGACAGTGGGTTCGACCGAAGCTTTCTTT.